The next 23 T cell receptor beta chains were all read from a single sample in a study of blood T cell repertoires in COVID-19. TCRdb keeps only in-frame clones here, not all; method: immunoSEQ multiplex PCR. The table has about 270,000 clones, around 89% seen once. Sequenced sample: PBMCs or T cells enriched from blood (not recorded which). The receptors shown here come from a woman aged 55-70 years in a cohort exposed to, infected with or recovered from COVID-19 (not recorded which).

The chain combines TRBV19 with TRBJ2-4, with TRBD2 identical over 8 bases. V was clipped by 7 bases and J by 6 bases; unmatched bases: 8. The CDR3 sequence is 14 residues long. Germline assignment: CDR1 LNHDA and CDR2 SQIVND (reference sequence). The CDR3 sequence: CASNGGRTANIQYF. The CDR3 DNA follows: TGTGCCAGTAACGGCGGGAGGACCGCAAACATTCAGTACTTC.

The V and J genes are TRBV6-1 and TRBJ1-4; 7 nucleotides align to TRBD1. The V and J ends lost 2 bases and 3 bases, in that order; junction bases with no gene match: 6. This CDR3 comprises 16 residues. Per germline, CDR1 MNHNS and CDR2 SASEGT. The CDR3 coding sequence is TGTGCCAGCAGTGAACGTAGCAGGGGGTCTAATGAAAAACTGTTTTTT. Encoded protein: CASSERSRGSNEKLFF.

The gene calls are TRBV19 and TRBJ2-7, with TRBD2 identical over 10 bases. The V gene end was trimmed by 4 bases and the J gene end by 3 bases; junction bases not matched to a gene: 9. Germline V lookup: CDR1 LNHDA, CDR2 SQIVND (reference sequence). The CDR3 has 16 amino acids. CDR3 coding DNA: TGTGCCAGTAGTAAAGCGGGAGGGGGGCCTATCTACGAGCAGTACTTC. Residues: CASSKAGGGPIYEQYF.

This chain connects TRBV9 to TRBJ2-3; a weak D match, TRBD1 (5 bases). The length of the CDR3 is 14 residues. The V gene lost 0 bases and the J gene lost 3 bases, with 8 bases spanning the gap. Germline values: CDR1 SGDLS, CDR2 YYNGEE. The CDR3 sequence is CASSVAGLTDTQYF. CDR3 DNA: TGTGCCAGCAGCGTAGCAGGGCTAACAGATACGCAGTATTTT.

Details on this clone: This is likely a read error, given that the CDR3 carries no conserved phenylalanine or tryptophan at its end. Because the CDR3's place on the DNA is in doubt, the DNA is left out and the CDR3 is given as listed by TCRdb. The V and J genes are TRBV15 and TRBJ1-1; the table assigns TRBD1, which was not confirmed against the DNA. Inclusive of both ends, the CDR3 amounts to 13 amino acids. The germline CDR1 and CDR2 sequences are LNHNV and YYDKDF (reference sequence). This CDR3 is CATSRGSLGQIVL.

The chain recombines TRBV28 with TRBJ2-7; 10 nucleotides line up with TRBD1. In germline, CDR1 is MDHEN, CDR2 SYDVKM. The CDR3 length is 15 residues. With 3 bases clipped from V and 2 bases from J, the junction kept 4 bases outside the gene matches. CDR3 amino acids: CASSLPGTGAYEQYF. DNA of the CDR3: TGTGCCAGCAGTTTGCCCGGGACAGGGGCCTACGAGCAGTACTTC.

This chain joins TRBV28 and TRBJ2-7; 7 nucleotides match TRBD1. The CDR3 has 15 residues. The germline V gene encodes CDR1 MDHEN and CDR2 SYDVKM. The V gene end was trimmed by 7 bases and the J gene end by 5 bases; junction bases not matched to a gene: 14. CDR3 DNA: TGTGCCAGCATAGGCTCCGGCAGGGGGAAGCACGAGCAGTACTTC. This gives the protein CASIGSGRGKHEQYF.

This clone appeared a single time. The sample holds other DNA sequences that translate to the same CDR3. The V gene is TRBV19, the J gene TRBJ2-5; weak D call: TRBD1 (5 bases). From germline, CDR1 is LNHDA and CDR2 SQIVND (reference sequence). V was trimmed by 3 bases and J by 2 bases, leaving 7 bases between them. The CDR3 contains 13 residues. CDR3 loop: CASSIQGQETQYF. CDR3 nucleotide sequence: TGTGCCAGTAGTATCCAGGGTCAAGAGACCCAGTACTTC.

The chain uses TRBV6-5 and TRBJ1-1; 7 bases fit TRBD1. There are 13 residues in the CDR3. CDR1 is MNHEY, CDR2 SVGAGI, per germline. The J segment lost 6 bases and the V segment lost 6 bases, leaving 7 bases of the junction unmatched. CDR3 loop: CASRRDRVAEAFF. CDR3 sequence (DNA): TGTGCCAGCAGAAGAGACAGGGTTGCTGAAGCTTTCTTT.

This clone was seen just once. V usage is TRBV5-1 and J usage is TRBJ2-1, with 8 bases aligning to TRBD1. The CDR3 has 14 residues. V lost 0 bases, J lost 9 bases, and 5 bases stayed unmatched. Germline loops: CDR1 SGHRS, CDR2 YFSETQ. The DNA for the CDR3 is TGCGCCAGCAGCTTGGGCCAACAGGGGGGTGAGCAGTTCTTC. Its protein product is CASSLGQQGGEQFF.

The chain combines TRBV7-2 with TRBJ2-7; tentatively, D is TRBD1 (5 bases). Germline values: CDR1 SGHTA, CDR2 FQGNSA. This CDR3 has 14 amino acids. Trimming removed 1 base from V and 2 bases from J, with 9 bases in between. The CDR3 here is CASSLGQPTYEQYF. The DNA of the CDR3 is TGTGCCAGCAGCTTAGGACAGCCTACCTACGAGCAGTACTTC.

This chain uses TRBV28 with TRBJ2-1; 11 nucleotides match TRBD2. The V segment lost 2 bases and the J segment 10 bases; nucleotides outside the gene matches: 7. Per the germline V gene, CDR1 is MDHEN and CDR2 is SYDVKM. This CDR3 comprises 15 residues. The DNA for the CDR3 is TGTGCCAGCAGTTTAACTAGCGGGGGTCGAAGGGAGCAGTTCTTC. Residues: CASSLTSGGRREQFF. The full variable domain, its missing parts supplied by reference TRBV28 and TRBJ2-1, is DVKVTQSSRYLVKRTGEKVFLECVQDMDHENMFWYRQDPGLGLRLIYFSYDVKMKEKGDIPEGYSVSREKKERFSLILESASTNQTSMYLCASSLTSGGRREQFFGPGTRLTVL.

The J gene is TRBJ2-4, the V gene TRBV5-1; weak D call: TRBD2 (6 bases). V lost 3 bases and J 5 bases, leaving 15 bases between the germline ends. Looked up from germline, CDR1 is SGHRS and CDR2 is YFSETQ. The CDR3 has 15 residues. CDR3 in amino acids: CASSSLGRSENIQYF. CDR3 nucleotide sequence: TGCGCCAGCAGCTCCTTGGGGAGGTCGGAAAACATTCAGTACTTC. The full variable domain, with the rest looked up from reference TRBV5-1 and TRBJ2-4, is KAGVTQTPRYLIKTRGQQVTLSCSPISGHRSVSWYQQTPGQGLQFLFEYFSETQRNKGNFPGRFSGRQFSNSRSEMNVSTLELGDSALYLCASSSLGRSENIQYFGAGTRLSVL.

The genes are TRBV7-2 and TRBJ2-7; possibly TRBD1 for D (6 bases). The CDR3 is 13 residues long. Germline assignment: CDR1 SGHTA and CDR2 FQGNSA. Trimming removed 2 bases from V and 3 bases from J, with 8 bases in between. The CDR3, as DNA: TGTGCCAGCAGCTTAAACAGGGACTACGAGCAGTACTTC. Its protein is CASSLNRDYEQYF.

The chain joins TRBV6-2 or TRBV6-3 to TRBJ2-1, with 9 nucleotides matching TRBD2. CDR1 is MNHEY, CDR2 SVGEGT, per germline. V lost 0 bases and J lost 7; bases outside the gene matches: 7. CDR3 length: 16 amino acids. The DNA for the CDR3 is TGTGCCAGCAGTTACTCAGCGGGAGGTGATCTGAATGAGCAGTTCTTC. As protein: CASSYSAGGDLNEQFF.

The V gene is TRBV23-1, the J gene TRBJ2-1; TRBD2 agrees at 7 bases. TRBV23-1 falls under the ORF class, with uncertain function. The CDR3 totals 16 residues. V shed 2 bases, J shed 9 bases, and the junction held 13 bases outside the gene matches. The CDR3 loop is CASSQPSGNLSSEQFF. The CDR3 nucleotides are TGCGCCAGCAGTCAACCCAGCGGGAACCTGTCCAGTGAGCAGTTCTTC.

The chain is built from TRBV10-2 and TRBJ2-1; a weak D match, TRBD2 (7 bases). The V gene's germline CDR1 is WSHSY and CDR2 SAAADI. The CDR3 spans 13 residues. The V gene lost 2 bases and the J gene lost 15 bases, with 17 bases spanning the gap. CDR3 loop: CASSEEGGGFRFF. The CDR3 DNA sequence: TGCGCCAGCAGTGAGGAGGGAGGGGGGTTTCGGTTCTTC.

This chain connects TRBV15 to TRBJ1-2; D call uncertain. The germline CDR1 and CDR2 sequences are LNHNV and YYDKDF (reference sequence). The germline V and J ends were trimmed by 0 bases and 3 bases, with 8 bases remaining between them. This CDR3 is 14 amino acids long. Written as DNA, the CDR3 is TGTGCCACCAGCAGAGATATAGTGGACTATGGCTACACCTTC. Encoded protein: CATSRDIVDYGYTF. The whole variable domain, remainder taken from reference TRBV15 and TRBJ1-2, is DAMVIQNPRYQVTQFGKPVTLSCSQTLNHNVMYWYQQKSSQAPKLLFHYYDKDFNNEADTPDNFQSRRPNTSFCFLDIRSPGLGDTAMYLCATSRDIVDYGYTFGSGTRLTVV.

The chain recombines TRBV4-1 with TRBJ2-7, with TRBD2 matching over 8 bases. Germline values: CDR1 MGHRA, CDR2 YSYEKL. The CDR3 loop spans 16 amino acids. The J segment lost 0 bases and the V segment lost 0 bases, leaving 4 bases of the junction unmatched. As DNA, the CDR3 is TGCGCCAGCAGCCAAGATTCGGGACTAGTCTCCTACGAGCAGTACTTC. Its protein product is CASSQDSGLVSYEQYF.

This chain connects TRBV28 to TRBJ1-1, with no clear D. V lost 6 bases to trimming and J lost 10 bases, with 18 bases between them. Germline lookup yields CDR1 MDHEN and CDR2 SYDVKM. This CDR3 comprises 13 residues. The CDR3 bases are TGTGCCAGCAGGCCCCCTGTCTTACTCGGAGCTTTCTTT. Its protein is CASRPPVLLGAFF.

The V and J genes are TRBV11-2 and TRBJ1-4; 8 nucleotides agree with TRBD1. Trimming removed 4 bases from V and 14 bases from J; junction bases left unmatched: 9. CDR1 is SGHAT and CDR2 is FQNNGV in the germline V gene. CDR3 length: 13 amino acids. CDR3 sequence reads: CASSSGQGLNLFF. CDR3 sequence (DNA): TGTGCCAGCAGCTCTGGACAGGGACTAAATCTGTTTTTT. The variable domain in full, with the rest retrieved from reference TRBV11-2 and TRBJ1-4, is EAGVAQSPRYKIIEKRQSVAFWCNPISGHATLYWYQQILGQGPKLLIQFQNNGVVDDSQLPKDRFSAERLKGVDSTLKIQPAKLEDSAVYLCASSSGQGLNLFFGSGTQLSVL.

This chain uses TRBV28 with TRBJ2-7; D may be TRBD1 (6 bases). The length of the CDR3 is 16 residues. CDR1 and CDR2 from the germline V gene are MDHEN and SYDVKM. V gave up 5 bases and J gave up 2 bases, with 19 bases separating them. CDR3: CASSQTTGQSPYEQYF. CDR3 DNA: TGTGCCAGCAGTCAAACAACAGGGCAGAGTCCCTACGAGCAGTACTTC.

The rearrangement uses TRBV7-2 and TRBJ2-7, with 14 bases matching TRBD2. Per the germline V gene, CDR1 is SGHTA and CDR2 is FQGNSA. V shed 5 bases and J 12 bases; nucleotides not matched to a gene: 12. The CDR3 runs 15 residues. The CDR3 DNA sequence: TGTGCCAGCAGCGTACGGGGACTAGCGGGAGTAGATCTGTACTTC. Its protein is CASSVRGLAGVDLYF.